This T cell receptor beta chain came from a study of cytomegalovirus exposure and HLA in healthy donors. This CDR3 comprises 14 residues. The V gene's germline CDR1 is ENHRY and CDR2 SYGVKD. Trimming took 6 bases from V and 4 from J; bases not matched to a gene: 4. A multiplex PCR was run with 60 Vbeta primers and 13 Jbeta primers. TCRdb's copy holds only in-frame clones and misses some; the assay was immunoSEQ multiplex PCR. The table shows 180,000 or so clones, with under 90% occurring only once. The J gene is TRBJ1-2, the V gene TRBV10-3; 11 bases are shared with TRBD1. The sequenced sample consisted of PBMCs. The receptor was derived from a boy between 2 and 10 years old in good health and CMV-seronegative. The CDR3 region has the DNA TGTGCCATCAGGGGACAGGGGGACAGCTATGGCTACACCTTC. Its translation: CAIRGQGDSYGYTF.